The 30 T cell receptor beta chains below were found in one sample sequenced in a study of patients and donors after allogeneic stem cell transplantation. TCRdb processed the RT-PCR reads anew with MiXCR; each CDR3 protein has one entry. The sample lists roughly 150,000 distinct CDR3 sequences, 24% occurring once. Sample: blood, either unsorted or a sorted T cell fraction (not recorded which). These receptors originate from a human donor who was either an allogeneic HSCT recipient or a stem cell or donor lymphocyte infusion donor (not recorded which). It is not recorded whose cells these are; they may come from a transplant donor.

The sample holds many counts of this clonotype. The J gene is TRBJ1-1, the V gene TRBV7-6; D gene uncertain. Germline V CDR1 and CDR2: SGHVS, FNYEAQ. V lost 1 base and J 4 bases, leaving 7 bases between the germline ends. The CDR3 runs to 13 residues. CDR3 protein: CASSLDGSTEAFF. The DNA of the CDR3 is TGTGCCAGCAGCTTAGATGGGAGCACTGAAGCTTTCTTT.

The chain has TRBV7-8 and TRBJ1-5; 8 bases are shared with TRBD1. This CDR3 contains 15 residues. J lost 5 bases, V lost 3 bases, and 6 bases had no gene match. Germline V gene sequence: CDR1 SGHVS, CDR2 FQNEAQ. This CDR3 is CASSLLDRGDQPQHF. The DNA for the CDR3 is TGTGCCAGCAGCTTGCTCGACAGGGGTGATCAGCCCCAGCATTTT.

In its sample, this clonotype was seen many times. J is TRBJ1-3 and V is TRBV6-5; 9 nucleotides line up with TRBD1. The CDR3 covers 15 residues. The germline gives CDR1 MNHEY, CDR2 SVGAGI. J gave up 0 bases and V 6 bases, and 3 bases lay outside the gene matches. CDR3 in DNA: TGTGCCAGCAGAAAGACAGGGGGCTCTGGAAACACCATATATTTT. It translates to CASRKTGGSGNTIYF.

This rearrangement joins TRBV11-3 to TRBJ2-7; TRBD1 matches at 7 bases. Germline CDR1 SGHNT, CDR2 YENEEA. V shed 5 bases, J shed 3 bases, and the junction held 7 bases outside the gene matches. The CDR3 consists of 14 residues. The CDR3 DNA is TGTGCCAGCAGCCTAGCCGGGACAGACTACGAGCAGTACTTC. The encoded protein is CASSLAGTDYEQYF.

The gene calls are TRBV12-3 or TRBV12-4 and TRBJ1-6; D gene uncertain. Trimming took 4 bases from V and 9 from J, leaving 10 bases between them. There are 13 residues in the CDR3. CDR3 amino acids: CASSYSRTSPLHF. As DNA, the CDR3 is TGTGCCAGCAGTTACAGCCGGACTTCACCCCTCCACTTT.

The chain links TRBV29-1 to TRBJ2-3; 7 bases fit TRBD2. Looked up from germline, CDR1 is SQVTM and CDR2 is ANQGSEA. The CDR3 is 13 residues long. The V gene end was trimmed by 4 bases and the J gene end by 6 bases; junction bases not matched to a gene: 7. CDR3 region: CSVGQTSRDTQYF. CDR3 sequence (DNA): TGCAGCGTTGGACAGACTAGCAGGGATACGCAGTATTTT.

The table lists this clonotype with a few counts. This chain uses TRBV25-1 with TRBJ1-4, with D uncertain. Per the germline V gene, CDR1 is MGHDK and CDR2 is SYGVNS. CDR3 length: 14 residues. V lost 5 bases and J 8 bases, leaving 15 bases between the germline ends. CDR3 nucleotide sequence: TGTGCCAGCAGTAATTGGAGACACGGAGAAAAACTGTTTTTT. It codes for CASSNWRHGEKLFF.

The rearrangement uses TRBV12-5 and TRBJ2-1, with D perhaps matching TRBD2 (6 bases). Germline-derived CDR1 and CDR2 are LGHNT and FRNRAP. V shed 8 bases and J shed 5 bases, with 13 bases lying between them. This CDR3 contains 13 residues. The CDR3 bases are TGTGCTAGTCTACGGGCGGGGAACAATGAGCAGTTCTTC. Translated: CASLRAGNNEQFF.

This clonotype appeared a few times. The rearrangement links TRBV5-6 to TRBJ1-2, with a weak D call TRBD1 (6 bases). Germline assignment: CDR1 SGHDT and CDR2 YYEEEE. CDR3 size: 14 residues. The V gene lost 0 bases and the J gene lost 2 bases, with 8 bases spanning the gap. The CDR3 nucleotides are TGTGCCAGCAGCTTGGTAGGGGGGAACTATGGCTACACCTTC. Its translation: CASSLVGGNYGYTF.

This chain joins TRBV3-1 and TRBJ1-1; D unclear. V lost 4 bases to trimming and J lost 6 bases, with 12 bases between them. CDR1 is LGHDT and CDR2 is YNNKEL in the germline V gene (reference sequence). The CDR3 spans 13 residues. CDR3 nucleotides: TGTGCCAGCAGCCCCAATTCCGGGGCTGAAGCTTTCTTT. Translation: CASSPNSGAEAFF. Supplemented by reference TRBV3-1 and TRBJ1-1, the full variable domain reads DTAVSQTPKYLVTQMGNDKSIKCEQNLGHDTMYWYKQDSKKFLKIMFSYNNKELIINETVPNRFSPKSPDKAHLNLHINSLELGDSAVYFCASSPNSGAEAFFGQGTRLTVV.

This clonotype was detected a few times. V and J are TRBV12-3 or TRBV12-4 and TRBJ1-3; no reliable D call. V was pared by 1 base and J by 4 bases, with 11 bases between. The CDR3 runs to 15 residues. The CDR3: CASSLGSLAGNTIYF. The CDR3 region has the DNA TGTGCCAGCAGTTTAGGGTCCTTAGCAGGAAACACCATATATTTT.

This clonotype was found a few times. The gene calls are TRBV5-1 and TRBJ2-7; 10 nucleotides align to TRBD2. V dropped 5 bases and J dropped 4; count of bases not matched to a gene: 6. The CDR3 is made up of 14 amino acids. The V gene's germline CDR1 is SGHRS and CDR2 YFSETQ. The CDR3 spells CASRTTSGVYEQYF. The CDR3, as DNA: TGCGCCAGCAGAACCACTAGCGGGGTGTACGAGCAGTACTTC.

This rearrangement joins TRBV29-1 to TRBJ2-5; 7 bases are a match to TRBD2. This CDR3 spans 14 amino acids. The J segment lost 1 base and the V segment lost 3 bases, leaving 5 bases of the junction unmatched. Per the germline V gene, CDR1 is SQVTM and CDR2 is ANQGSEA. The CDR3 sequence: CSVENGRPQETQYF. The CDR3 nucleotides read TGCAGCGTTGAGAACGGGAGGCCCCAAGAGACCCAGTACTTC.

V is TRBV9 and J is TRBJ1-1; D unresolved. CDR3 length: 16 residues. The V gene lost 0 bases and the J gene lost 0 bases, with 12 bases spanning the gap. Germline values: CDR1 SGDLS, CDR2 YYNGEE. CDR3 amino acids: CASSVGPTIMNTEAFF. Written as DNA, the CDR3 is TGTGCCAGCAGCGTAGGGCCGACTATTATGAACACTGAAGCTTTCTTT. Looking up the rest from reference TRBV9 and TRBJ1-1 gives the full variable domain: DSGVTQTPKHLITATGQRVTLRCSPRSGDLSVYWYQQSLDQGLQFLIQYYNGEERAKGNILERFSAQQFPDLHSELNLSSLELGDSALYFCASSVGPTIMNTEAFFGQGTRLTVV.

This clonotype showed up just a few times. The genes are TRBV7-9 and TRBJ2-3, with 7 bases aligning to TRBD2. The CDR3 is 14 residues long. Germline CDR1 and CDR2: SEHNR and FQNEAQ (reference sequence). The trim removed 3 bases at V and 2 bases at J, leaving 2 bases unmatched. The DNA of the CDR3 is TGTGCCAGCAGCTTTCTAGCGGCCACAGATACGCAGTATTTT. This sequence encodes CASSFLAATDTQYF.

The V and J genes are TRBV4-3 and TRBJ2-1, with TRBD2 as a possible D gene (6 bases). This CDR3 is built from 17 residues. V was clipped by 3 bases and J by 2 bases, with 17 bases between them. Germline V CDR1 and CDR2: LGHNA, YSLEER. The CDR3 bases are TGCGCCAGCAGCCAGACGTTAGCGGAGCTAGCCTACAATGAGCAGTTCTTC. This sequence encodes CASSQTLAELAYNEQFF.

This clonotype was detected many times. For the CDR3, the DNA is TGTGCCAGCAGCTCAGCCGGGACAGGAGATTACTATGGCTACACCTTC. Protein: CASSSAGTGDYYGYTF. The rearrangement joins TRBV11-2 to TRBJ1-2; 8 bases map to TRBD1. Germline CDR1 SGHAT, CDR2 FQNNGV. V gave up 4 bases and J gave up 3 bases; unmatched junction bases: 10. CDR3 length: 16 residues.

This clonotype showed up just a few times. V usage is TRBV12-3 or TRBV12-4 and J usage is TRBJ1-1; 7 bases fit TRBD1. V dropped 3 bases and J dropped 2; count of bases not matched to a gene: 3. This CDR3 is 14 amino acids long. The CDR3 region has the DNA TGTGCCAGCAGTTTTGGGGACAGAAACACTGAAGCTTTCTTT. Protein sequence: CASSFGDRNTEAFF.

The gene calls are TRBV11-2 and TRBJ1-1, with D unclear. Trimming stripped 1 base from V and 5 bases from J, with 17 bases between. The germline gives CDR1 SGHAT, CDR2 FQNNGV. CDR3 size: 16 residues. The chain's CDR3 is CASSLVARRLKTEAFF. CDR3 coding DNA: TGTGCCAGCAGCTTAGTAGCCAGGAGGTTAAAAACTGAAGCTTTCTTT.

This chain joins TRBV6-5 and TRBJ2-7; D possibly corresponds to TRBD1 (7 bases). The CDR3 runs 14 residues. With 6 bases removed from V and 5 bases from J, the gap between germline ends came to 17 bases. Germline V gives CDR1 MNHEY, CDR2 SVGAGI. CDR3 DNA: TGTGCCAGCAGCGTACAGGGGACTCACAACGAGCAGTACTTC. It yields the protein CASSVQGTHNEQYF.

The chain is built from TRBV18 and TRBJ1-6; D may be TRBD1 (5 bases). The germline V gene encodes CDR1 KGHSH and CDR2 LQKENI. V lost 3 bases, J lost 11 bases, and 14 bases lay in between. The CDR3 length is 14 residues. For the CDR3, the DNA is TGTGCCAGCTCACCGCAGACAGCCGCTGCACCCCTCCACTTT. Translated: CASSPQTAAAPLHF.

This clonotype came up a few times. The J gene is TRBJ1-1, the V gene TRBV5-1; D is ambiguous. CDR1 is SGHRS and CDR2 is YFSETQ in the germline V gene. The CDR3 sequence is 13 residues long. Deletions cut 0 bases from V and 4 bases from J, with 7 bases between. CDR3 sequence (DNA): TGCGCCAGCAGCTTGGCTCTTATCACTGAAGCTTTCTTT. This codes for CASSLALITEAFF. Full variable domain (outside the CDR3, taken from reference TRBV5-1 and TRBJ1-1): KAGVTQTPRYLIKTRGQQVTLSCSPISGHRSVSWYQQTPGQGLQFLFEYFSETQRNKGNFPGRFSGRQFSNSRSEMNVSTLELGDSALYLCASSLALITEAFFGQGTRLTVV.

The V call is TRBV10-3, the J call TRBJ1-2; 10 bases are a match to TRBD1. There are 12 residues in the CDR3. Trimming cost V 6 bases and J 7 bases; bases outside gene matches: 2. Per the germline V gene, CDR1 is ENHRY and CDR2 is SYGVKD. CDR3 DNA sequence: TGTGCCATCAGCGGGACAGGGGTTGGCTACACCTTC. Translated, it gives CAISGTGVGYTF.

The sample holds a few counts of this clonotype. The chain is built from TRBV27 and TRBJ1-2; the D is unclear. Germline assignment: CDR1 MNHEY and CDR2 SMNVEV (reference sequence). The CDR3 extends over 16 amino acids. Trimming took 5 bases from V and 1 from J, leaving 17 bases between them. The CDR3 region is CASSPGRGGDNYGYTF. The CDR3 coding sequence is TGTGCCAGCAGTCCCGGGCGAGGTGGGGATAACTATGGCTACACCTTC.

In this sample, this clonotype turned up a few times. The chain recombines TRBV19 with TRBJ2-7, with 7 bases identical to TRBD1. Germline CDR1 LNHDA, CDR2 SQIVND (reference sequence). This CDR3 is 14 amino acids long. V lost 5 bases, J lost 3 bases, and 7 bases stayed unmatched. The CDR3 DNA reads TGTGCCAGTAGTGCCTCGGGACAGAACTACGAGCAGTACTTC. Amino acids: CASSASGQNYEQYF.

This clonotype occurred a few times. This rearrangement joins TRBV20-1 to TRBJ1-1; 7 bases match TRBD1. CDR3 length equals 13 residues. CDR1 is DFQATT, CDR2 SNEGSKA, per germline (reference sequence). J gave up 5 bases and V 4 bases, and 7 bases lay outside the gene matches. Here the CDR3 DNA reads TGCAGTGCTACCAGGGGGGCTGGGACTGAAGCTTTCTTT. This gives the protein CSATRGAGTEAFF.

The chain has TRBV7-9 and TRBJ1-2; 9 nucleotides align to TRBD1. CDR1 and CDR2 (germline): SEHNR, FQNEAQ (reference sequence). V was clipped by 4 bases and J by 4 bases; unmatched bases: 7. CDR3 size: 15 residues. The CDR3 DNA reads as TGTGCCAGCAGCTCCGGACAGGGGACCTTCTATGGCTACACCTTC. Amino acids: CASSSGQGTFYGYTF. Together with reference TRBV7-9 and TRBJ1-2, the CDR3 gives the full variable domain: DTGVSQNPRHKITKRGQNVTFRCDPISEHNRLYWYRQTLGQGPEFLTYFQNEAQLEKSRLLSDRFSAERPKGSFSTLEIQRTEQGDSAMYLCASSSGQGTFYGYTFGSGTRLTVV.

This sequence joins TRBV5-1 and TRBJ1-1; no firm D call. The germline CDR1 and CDR2 sequences are SGHRS and YFSETQ. This CDR3 is 12 amino acids long. Trimming removed 2 bases at V and 1 base at J, with 3 bases between. CDR3 residues: CASSFANTEAFF. The CDR3 bases are TGCGCCAGCAGCTTCGCGAACACTGAAGCTTTCTTT.

This clonotype appeared a few times. The chain is built from TRBV20-1 and TRBJ1-1, with 9 positions matching TRBD1. The V segment lost 6 bases and the J segment 3 bases; nucleotides outside the gene matches: 14. This CDR3 comprises 16 residues. Germline CDR1 and CDR2: DFQATT and SNEGSKA (reference sequence). CDR3 loop: CSAKDRGLWGHTEAFF. CDR3 sequence (DNA): TGCAGTGCCAAAGACAGGGGGTTATGGGGGCACACTGAAGCTTTCTTT.

The CDR3 nucleotides are TGCGCCAGCAGCCTTCAGGCAGGGCCAAACTACGAGCAGTACTTC. Amino acids: CASSLQAGPNYEQYF. The chain couples TRBV5-1 to TRBJ2-7; tentatively, D is TRBD1 (5 bases). The CDR3 loop spans 15 amino acids. Germline CDR1 reads SGHRS; CDR2 reads YFSETQ. Trimming pared 4 bases from V and 3 bases from J, leaving 17 bases between.